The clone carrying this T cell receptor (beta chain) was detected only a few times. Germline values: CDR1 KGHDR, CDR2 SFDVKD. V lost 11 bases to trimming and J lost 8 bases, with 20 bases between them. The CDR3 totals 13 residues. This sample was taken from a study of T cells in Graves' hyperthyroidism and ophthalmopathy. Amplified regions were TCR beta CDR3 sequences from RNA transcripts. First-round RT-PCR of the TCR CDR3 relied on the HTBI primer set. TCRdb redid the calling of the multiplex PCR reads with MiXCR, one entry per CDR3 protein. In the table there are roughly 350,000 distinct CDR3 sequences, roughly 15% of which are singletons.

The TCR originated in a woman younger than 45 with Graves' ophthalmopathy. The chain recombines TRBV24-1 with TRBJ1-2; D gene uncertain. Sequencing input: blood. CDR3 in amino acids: CAIRPDGVGGYTF. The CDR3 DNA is TGTGCCATACGACCCGACGGGGTCGGGGGCTACACCTTC.